Each of the 22 T cell receptor beta chains below was sequenced from the same sample in a study of T cells after yellow fever vaccination. TCRdb processed the 5' RACE reads anew with MiXCR; each CDR3 protein has one entry. Of about 350,000 distinct CDR3 sequences in the sample, roughly 8.4% are singletons; the top ten hold approximately 15%. Sequenced here: PBMCs, sampled 35 to 50 days after the first yellow fever vaccination. These TCRs come from a man aged 18 to 35 who received the YFV17D yellow fever vaccine.

The chain's CDR3 is CASSGRQGSSGNTIYF. The CDR3 region has the DNA TGTGCCAGCAGCGGAAGACAGGGGAGCTCTGGAAACACCATATATTTT. The chain recombines TRBV9 with TRBJ1-3; 8 positions match TRBD1. This CDR3 has 16 residues. CDR1 and CDR2 from the germline V gene are SGDLS and YYNGEE. V trimming: 3 bases; J trimming: 0 bases; junction bases outside the gene matches: 5. The full variable domain, with the rest looked up from reference TRBV9 and TRBJ1-3, is DSGVTQTPKHLITATGQRVTLRCSPRSGDLSVYWYQQSLDQGLQFLIQYYNGEERAKGNILERFSAQQFPDLHSELNLSSLELGDSALYFCASSGRQGSSGNTIYFGEGSWLTVV.

CDR3 loop: CASREGEKLFF. CDR3 coding DNA: TGCGCCAGCAGAGAAGGTGAAAAACTGTTTTTT. This sequence joins TRBV10-2 and TRBJ1-4; D call uncertain. Deletions cut 6 bases from V and 7 bases from J, with 6 bases between. Germline CDR1 reads WSHSY; CDR2 reads SAAADI. The CDR3 sequence is 11 residues long.

In this sample, this clonotype turned up a few times. The genes are TRBV6-1 and TRBJ2-1, with TRBD1 as a possible D gene (6 bases). Germline V gene lookup returns CDR1 MNHNS and CDR2 SASEGT. The CDR3 extends over 14 amino acids. Between the trimmed V and J ends, which lost 3 bases and 7 bases, there was a span of 13 bases. In nucleotides, the CDR3 is TGTGCCAGCAGTGACACAGGGAATACTAATGAGCAGTTCTTC. The encoded protein is CASSDTGNTNEQFF.

The table lists this clonotype with many counts. The CDR3 DNA is TGTGCCAGCAGCTCCCCGATGGGCAGGTACAATGAGCAGTTCTTC. This sequence encodes CASSSPMGRYNEQFF. J is TRBJ2-1 and V is TRBV11-2; D uncertain. Germline lookup yields CDR1 SGHAT and CDR2 FQNNGV. Deletions cut 4 bases from V and 4 bases from J, with 14 bases between. The CDR3 consists of 15 residues.

This clonotype was seen many times. The chain couples TRBV5-6 to TRBJ1-1, with D possibly being TRBD1 (5 bases). The CDR3 has 14 residues. V shed 1 base and J shed 1 base, with 8 bases lying between them. Germline V gene data show CDR1 as SGHDT and CDR2 as YYEEEE. The CDR3 region is CASSLLGQNTEAFF. The CDR3 nucleotides read TGTGCCAGCAGCTTGCTCGGACAGAACACTGAAGCTTTCTTT.

This clonotype was detected only a few times. V usage is TRBV6-2 or TRBV6-3 and J usage is TRBJ2-1; 8 bases are shared with TRBD2. The CDR3 consists of 19 residues. V trimming: 2 bases; J trimming: 2 bases; junction bases outside the gene matches: 14. Per germline, CDR1 MNHEY and CDR2 SVGEGT. This chain's CDR3 is CASSYPKAGAITTYNEQFF. CDR3 nucleotide sequence: TGTGCCAGCAGTTACCCAAAAGCGGGGGCGATCACCACCTACAATGAGCAGTTCTTC.

Concerning this clonotype: Sequence at one end of the junction differs from germline and may be a read error. V gene TRBV7-7 combines with J gene TRBJ2-2; D gene uncertain. The length of the CDR3 is 14 residues. Germline V gene lookup returns CDR1 SSHAT and CDR2 FNYEAQ (reference sequence). In DNA form, the CDR3 reads TGTGCTAGCAGCTTAAATAGGAACACCGGGGAGCTGTTTTTT. Protein product: CASSLNRNTGELFF.

V gene TRBV6-2 or TRBV6-3 combines with J gene TRBJ2-2; unclear D gene. Trimming took off 2 bases at V and 1 base at J, with 11 bases between the two ends. The CDR3 has 16 amino acids. Germline assignment: CDR1 MNHEY and CDR2 SVGEGT. This CDR3 is CASSYPALLNTGELFF. The DNA of the CDR3 is TGTGCCAGCAGTTACCCGGCCCTACTGAACACCGGGGAGCTGTTTTTT.

The V and J genes are TRBV5-1 and TRBJ2-1; TRBD1 is a possible D gene (6 bases). Germline CDR1 is SGHRS and CDR2 is YFSETQ. The V gene lost 4 bases and the J gene lost 13 bases, with 15 bases spanning the gap. This CDR3 spans 12 amino acids. The CDR3 loop reads CASSPGQLPQFF. As DNA, the CDR3 is TGCGCCAGCAGCCCAGGACAGCTCCCCCAGTTCTTC. The variable domain in full, completed from reference TRBV5-1 and TRBJ2-1, reads KAGVTQTPRYLIKTRGQQVTLSCSPISGHRSVSWYQQTPGQGLQFLFEYFSETQRNKGNFPGRFSGRQFSNSRSEMNVSTLELGDSALYLCASSPGQLPQFFGPGTRLTVL.

In this sample, this clonotype turned up many times. This chain connects TRBV27 to TRBJ1-2; tentatively, D is TRBD1 (5 bases). Trimming cost V 5 bases and J 6 bases, with 10 bases left between them. The V gene's germline CDR1 is MNHEY and CDR2 SMNVEV (reference sequence). This CDR3 has 12 amino acids. The CDR3, as DNA: TGTGCCAGCAGTCCCCGGGGGGATGGCTACACCTTC. This sequence encodes CASSPRGDGYTF.

The gene calls are TRBV15 and TRBJ1-4, with a tentative D call TRBD1 (6 bases). Germline V lookup: CDR1 LNHNV, CDR2 YYDKDF (reference sequence). The V and J ends lost 4 bases and 2 bases respectively, with 11 bases between them. The CDR3 covers 15 residues. The CDR3 region has the DNA TGTGCCACCAGCACAGCAGGGGCTACTAATGAAAAACTGTTTTTT. Encoded protein: CATSTAGATNEKLFF.

The CDR3 sequence: CASSLAVEETQYF. As DNA, the CDR3 is TGCGCCAGCAGCTTGGCCGTGGAGGAGACCCAGTACTTC. This rearrangement joins TRBV5-1 to TRBJ2-5, with D hard to call. The V and J ends lost 0 bases and 5 bases respectively, with 8 bases between them. The CDR3 covers 13 residues. Per the germline V gene, CDR1 is SGHRS and CDR2 is YFSETQ.

This clonotype was seen only a few times. The gene calls are TRBV20-1 and TRBJ2-3; possible D gene TRBD2, 7 bases. The ends were cut back, 6 bases at V and 5 bases at J, with 21 bases in the middle. This CDR3 is built from 15 residues. CDR1 and CDR2 (germline): DFQATT, SNEGSKA (reference sequence). The DNA of the CDR3 is TGCAGTGCCCTAGGTGGCGGGGGCCGGGGAGATACGCAGTATTTT. Translation gives CSALGGGGRGDTQYF.

This clonotype was counted between two and nine times. The rearrangement joins TRBV4-1 to TRBJ1-1; the match to TRBD1 covers 7 bases. The J segment lost 4 bases and the V segment lost 0 bases, leaving 8 bases of the junction unmatched. Germline CDR1 and CDR2: MGHRA and YSYEKL. This CDR3 is built from 16 residues. This CDR3 is CASSQDPGTAGTEAFF. CDR3 bases: TGCGCCAGCAGCCAAGATCCCGGGACAGCTGGCACTGAAGCTTTCTTT.

The chain uses TRBV7-6 and TRBJ2-7, with D unclear. The CDR3 runs to 14 residues. Germline loops: CDR1 SGHVS, CDR2 FNYEAQ. V was cut by 5 bases and J by 7 bases, with 18 bases left in between. The chain's CDR3 is CASSPPGKPWEQYF. The DNA for the CDR3 is TGTGCCAGCAGCCCCCCTGGGAAGCCTTGGGAGCAGTACTTC.

This clonotype was detected many times. CDR3 bases: TGCGCCAGCAGCCAAGAAGGGGACAGGGAGGGCCCAGATACGCAGTATTTT. It encodes CASSQEGDREGPDTQYF. This chain links TRBV4-3 with TRBJ2-3; 9 bases line up with TRBD1. V shed 0 bases and J 4 bases; nucleotides not matched to a gene: 8. Germline V lookup: CDR1 LGHNA, CDR2 YSLEER. CDR3 length: 17 amino acids.

J is TRBJ2-1 and V is TRBV5-6; 10 bases match TRBD2. The trim removed 4 bases at V and 4 bases at J, leaving 11 bases unmatched. There are 17 residues in the CDR3. Germline lookup yields CDR1 SGHDT and CDR2 YYEEEE. CDR3 protein: CASSQRLTSGNYNEQFF. CDR3 DNA: TGTGCCAGCAGCCAGCGGCTTACTAGCGGGAATTACAATGAGCAGTTCTTC.

The rearrangement joins TRBV18 to TRBJ1-5; perhaps TRBD1 as D (5 bases). The germline V gene has CDR1 KGHSH and CDR2 LQKENI. The CDR3 runs 19 residues. Trimming left V 3 bases short and J 0 bases short, with 21 bases between. DNA of the CDR3: TGTGCCAGCTCACCCCTGGGCCTATCGAGGGGATATAGCAATCAGCCCCAGCATTTT. Translating gives CASSPLGLSRGYSNQPQHF.

The CDR3 sequence is CASSSSAGSEYF. The CDR3 DNA follows: TGTGCCAGCAGCTCGAGTGCAGGGTCGGAGTACTTC. The chain links TRBV5-6 to TRBJ2-4, with D possibly TRBD1 on 5 matching bases. The germline CDR1 and CDR2 sequences are SGHDT and YYEEEE. The CDR3 has 12 residues. Between the trimmed V and J ends, which lost 3 bases and 14 bases, there was a span of 15 bases.

The chain employs TRBV7-9 and TRBJ2-7, with D unresolved. The V gene lost 5 bases and the J gene lost 5 bases, with 13 bases spanning the gap. The germline V gene encodes CDR1 SEHNR and CDR2 FQNEAQ (reference sequence). The CDR3 is 13 amino acids. In nucleotides, the CDR3 is TGTGCCAGCAGCCCAGGAAATGCCCACGAGCAGTACGTC. Translated, it gives CASSPGNAHEQYV.

This clonotype was seen at least ten times. The V gene is TRBV7-9, the J gene TRBJ2-7, with D perhaps matching TRBD2 (5 bases). CDR1 and CDR2 from the germline V gene are SEHNR and FQNEAQ (reference sequence). The V end was cut by 5 bases, the J end by 2 bases, with 10 bases between. This CDR3 is built from 13 residues. The CDR3 DNA sequence: TGTGCCAGCAGCGCAGGACTTCCCTACGAGCAGTACTTC. Translation: CASSAGLPYEQYF. The full variable domain, in which reference TRBV7-9 and TRBJ2-7 provide the parts outside the CDR3, is DTGVSQNPRHKITKRGQNVTFRCDPISEHNRLYWYRQTLGQGPEFLTYFQNEAQLEKSRLLSDRFSAERPKGSFSTLEIQRTEQGDSAMYLCASSAGLPYEQYFGPGTRLTVT.

This clonotype was observed a few times. V is TRBV5-6 and J is TRBJ2-7; possibly TRBD2 for D (6 bases). The V gene's germline CDR1 is SGHDT and CDR2 YYEEEE. The V and J ends lost 2 bases and 4 bases respectively, with 13 bases between them. The CDR3 is 14 residues long. The CDR3 reads CASSLGRAGYEQYF. CDR3 coding DNA: TGTGCCAGCAGCTTAGGCAGGGCGGGGTACGAGCAGTACTTC.